This T cell receptor beta chain was documented in a study of blood T cell repertoires in COVID-19 (dated by TCRdb to 2018 to 2020). Broadly, across the study: Samples from collaborators originated in the United States, Italy and Spain and spanned both the acute and convalescent phases of COVID-19. Where available, HLA class I and class II types were taken from metadata supplied by the sample provider and were not determined by assay-based typing. Samples were obtained from the ongoing ImmuneRACE study (first 160 participants) and from over 1,000 subjects provided by 6 global collaborators. The sample metadata nearly always contained a de-identified subject ID, COVID-19 status, age in years and sex. The prospective study material was composed of cDNA or gDNA derived from T cells, B-cell-depleted T cells, or PBMCs. The repertoires were released in a freely available public database intended as a resource for research on the immune response to SARS-CoV-2. The dataset comprised deeply sampled blood TCRbeta repertoires from subjects exposed to, actively infected with, or recovered from COVID-19. Here is what the overall study found, with its caveats: How much clinical and demographic metadata was included differed by source and by participant, and the metadata was provided uncurated.

Collaborating institutions collected whole blood in K2EDTA tubes following their own protocols. For TCRbeta analysis, collaborators shipped samples in one of three forms: frozen whole blood, isolated PBMCs, or DNA extracted from either of those sample types. TCRbeta CDR3 regions were amplified from genomic DNA using the immunoSEQ Assay, a bias-controlled multiplex PCR. The original pipeline was this. The number of nucleated cells in each sample was estimated by amplification of reference gene primers within the assay. Sequence reads were collapsed and filtered to measure the absolute abundance of every unique TCRbeta CDR3 rearrangement. Productive Simpson clonality was computed per sample as the square root of Simpson's diversity index over productive rearrangements. Not all clones reach the TCRdb copy of this immuneACCESS table, which keeps in-frame sequences only. Checked studies attribute under half of the gap to unresolved V genes and leave the rest unexplained. D and trimming come from the DNA, and the V and J calls and clone size come from that table. The sample contains 100,000 to 150,000 clones, 85% of them found a single time. The ten largest make up over 20% of the sample.

With regard to this clone: The specificity of this receptor is unknown. No qualities accompany the bases; no much larger clone lies one base away.

The CDR3 runs 11 amino acids, cysteine and phenylalanine included. Just CDR3 DNA is preserved here, 33 bases in frame from base 1. V is clipped by 11 bases and J by 7 bases, and the sequence between their germline boundaries is 11 bases long. Sequences SEHNR (CDR1) and FQNEAQ (CDR2) are obtained from the germline V gene (reference sequence). Sequenced sample: peripheral blood. The chain uses TRBV7-9 and TRBJ1-4, with no confident D gene call. The TCR was taken from a woman of 80 years or more with acute or convalescent COVID-19. In nucleotides, the sequence is TGTGCCCTGCGGAAAGGTGAAAAACTGTTTTTT. It specifies CALRKGEKLFF.